This TCR beta chain originates from a study of blood T cell repertoires in COVID-19. Background on the study: Spain, Italy and the United States supplied samples that represented acute and convalescent COVID-19. In each case, the material was cDNA or gDNA derived from T cells, B-cell-depleted T cells, or PBMCs.

In the authors' methods: Amplified reference gene primers provided the basis for estimating nucleated cell counts. Clones were sequenced by immunoSEQ multiplex PCR, and TCRdb holds only the in-frame ones, with some missing. V and J calls and clone size follow that table, whereas D and trimming were derived from the DNA. The data contain about 380,000 clones, 70% to 85% of them singletons. Germline lookup yields CDR1 MNHEY and CDR2 SVGAGI. The V and J ends lost 2 bases and 3 bases respectively, with 10 bases between them. The CDR3 length is 14 residues. The source of this sequence is a human donor with acute or convalescent COVID-19. The donor label of this sample is uncertain. The chain recombines TRBV6-5 with TRBJ1-1; TRBD1 is a possible D gene (5 bases). The sample taken for sequencing was peripheral blood. This CDR3 reads CASSYVGADTEAFF. The CDR3 region has the DNA TGTGCCAGCAGTTACGTTGGGGCGGACACTGAAGCTTTCTTT.